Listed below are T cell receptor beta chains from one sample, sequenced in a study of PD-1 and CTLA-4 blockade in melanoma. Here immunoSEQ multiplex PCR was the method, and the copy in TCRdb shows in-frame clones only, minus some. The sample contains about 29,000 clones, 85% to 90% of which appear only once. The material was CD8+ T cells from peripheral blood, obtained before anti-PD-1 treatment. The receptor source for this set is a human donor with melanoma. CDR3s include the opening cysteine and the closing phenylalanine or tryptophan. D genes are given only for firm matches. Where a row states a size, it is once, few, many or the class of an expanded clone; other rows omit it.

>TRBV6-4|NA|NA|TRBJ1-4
TGTGCCAGACTACCAGGGCGGTTCGAAAAACTGTTTTTT
CARLPGRFEKLFF
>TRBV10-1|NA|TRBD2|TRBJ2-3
TGCGCCAGCAGCGAGACTAGCGGGAGGGCAGATACGCAGTATTTT
CASSETSGRADTQYF
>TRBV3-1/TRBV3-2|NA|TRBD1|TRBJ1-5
TGTGCCAGCAGCCAAGGTGAGCCAGGGGGAGATCAGCCCCAGCATTTT
CASSQGEPGGDQPQHF
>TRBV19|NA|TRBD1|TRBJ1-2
TGTGCCAGTAGTCCGGGACAGGGGAATGGCTACACCTTC
CASSPGQGNGYTF
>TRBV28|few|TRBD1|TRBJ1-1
TGTGCCAGCAGTTTGTCCAACACAGGGGGCACTGAAGCTTTCTTT
CASSLSNTGGTEAFF
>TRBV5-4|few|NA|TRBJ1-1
TGTGCCAGCAGCTTGCCCGACAATGAAGCTTTCTTT
CASSLPDNEAFF
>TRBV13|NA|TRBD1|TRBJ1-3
TGTGCCAGCAGCTTAAAGGGGGCAAGTGGAAACACCATATATTTT
CASSLKGASGNTIYF
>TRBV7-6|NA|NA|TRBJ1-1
TGTGCCAGCAGCGAACACTTGAACACTGAAGCTTTCTTT
CASSEHLNTEAFF
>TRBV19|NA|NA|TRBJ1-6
TGTGCCAGTAGATATGGACTCGGAAATTCACCCCTCCACTTT
CASRYGLGNSPLHF
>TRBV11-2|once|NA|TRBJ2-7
TGTGCCAGCAGCCGTACGGGGGACCACAACGAGCAGTACTTC
CASSRTGDHNEQYF